What follows are 6 T cell receptor beta chains derived from one specimen sequenced in a study of blood T cell repertoires in COVID-19. The table came from immunoSEQ multiplex PCR; TCRdb's copy has only in-frame clones and leaves some out. The sample carries about 140,000 clones, about four fifths recorded once. Sequencing input: peripheral blood. These receptors all come from a man between 65 and 80 years old who had recovered from COVID-19.

The chain links TRBV4-3 to TRBJ1-2; D remains unclear. Trimming removed 4 bases at V and 4 bases at J, with 10 bases between. The CDR3 is 13 residues long. Germline V gene lookup returns CDR1 LGHNA and CDR2 YSLEER. CDR3 in amino acids: CASSPREFYGYTF. CDR3 coding DNA: TGCGCCAGCAGCCCCCGGGAGTTCTATGGCTACACCTTC.

The J gene is TRBJ2-7, the V gene TRBV11-2; possible D gene TRBD2, 6 bases. With 0 bases removed from V and 2 bases from J, the gap between germline ends came to 17 bases. CDR1 is SGHAT, CDR2 FQNNGV, per germline. The CDR3 runs 17 residues. CDR3 protein: CASSLDLRYGTPYEQYF. The CDR3 bases are TGTGCCAGCAGCTTAGACTTAAGGTACGGGACTCCCTACGAGCAGTACTTC.

Only a few counts were recorded for this clone. The V gene is TRBV14, the J gene TRBJ2-5, with TRBD1 as a possible D gene (6 bases). Trimming cost V 4 bases and J 5 bases, with 17 bases left between them. The CDR3 has 15 amino acids. CDR1 and CDR2 (germline): SGHDN, FVKESK. The CDR3, as DNA: TGTGCCAGCAGCCTACTACAGGGTTCTTGGGAGACCCAGTACTTC. Translated: CASSLLQGSWETQYF. The variable domain in full, completed from reference TRBV14 and TRBJ2-5, reads EAGVTQFPSHSVIEKGQTVTLRCDPISGHDNLYWYRRVMGKEIKFLLHFVKESKQDESGMPNNRFLAERTGGTYSTLKVQPAELEDSGVYFCASSLLQGSWETQYFGPGTRLLVL.

The chain employs TRBV18 and TRBJ1-5, with D uncertain. Germline V lookup: CDR1 KGHSH, CDR2 LQKENI. The V end lost 3 bases, the J end lost 0 bases, and 6 bases lay between the germline ends. The CDR3 consists of 14 residues. The CDR3 DNA reads TGTGCCAGCTCACCGGTAGATAGCAATCAGCCCCAGCATTTT. Translating gives CASSPVDSNQPQHF.

The J gene is TRBJ2-7, the V gene TRBV5-1, with TRBD1 identical over 7 bases. CDR3 length: 16 residues. Trimming cost V 0 bases and J 3 bases; bases outside gene matches: 9. Germline CDR1 reads SGHRS; CDR2 reads YFSETQ. CDR3 protein: CASSLASGTVHYEQYF. Here the CDR3 DNA reads TGCGCCAGCAGCTTGGCCTCTGGGACAGTTCACTACGAGCAGTACTTC.

The rearrangement uses TRBV19 and TRBJ1-1; 8 bases fit TRBD1. Germline V gene lookup returns CDR1 LNHDA and CDR2 SQIVND (reference sequence). V was pared by 5 bases and J by 5 bases, with 7 bases of the junction left unmatched. The CDR3 extends over 14 amino acids. CDR3 coding DNA: TGTGCCAGTAGTTTTCAGGGGGCCGGGACTGAAGCTTTCTTT. Translation gives CASSFQGAGTEAFF. The variable domain in full, with the rest retrieved from reference TRBV19 and TRBJ1-1, is DGGITQSPKYLFRKEGQNVTLSCEQNLNHDAMYWYRQDPGQGLRLIYYSQIVNDFQKGDIAEGYSVSREKKESFPLTVTSAQKNPTAFYLCASSFQGAGTEAFFGQGTRLTVV.